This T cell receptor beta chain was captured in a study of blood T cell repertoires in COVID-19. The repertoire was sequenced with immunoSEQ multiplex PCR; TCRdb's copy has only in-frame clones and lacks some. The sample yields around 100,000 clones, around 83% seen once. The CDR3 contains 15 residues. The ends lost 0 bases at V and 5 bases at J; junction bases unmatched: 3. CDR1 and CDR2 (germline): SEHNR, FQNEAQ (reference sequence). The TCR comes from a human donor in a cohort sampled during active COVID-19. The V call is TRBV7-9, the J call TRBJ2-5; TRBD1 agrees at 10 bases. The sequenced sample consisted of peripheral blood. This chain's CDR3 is CASSLAPDRGETQYF. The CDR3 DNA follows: TGTGCCAGCAGCTTAGCCCCGGACAGGGGGGAGACCCAGTACTTC.